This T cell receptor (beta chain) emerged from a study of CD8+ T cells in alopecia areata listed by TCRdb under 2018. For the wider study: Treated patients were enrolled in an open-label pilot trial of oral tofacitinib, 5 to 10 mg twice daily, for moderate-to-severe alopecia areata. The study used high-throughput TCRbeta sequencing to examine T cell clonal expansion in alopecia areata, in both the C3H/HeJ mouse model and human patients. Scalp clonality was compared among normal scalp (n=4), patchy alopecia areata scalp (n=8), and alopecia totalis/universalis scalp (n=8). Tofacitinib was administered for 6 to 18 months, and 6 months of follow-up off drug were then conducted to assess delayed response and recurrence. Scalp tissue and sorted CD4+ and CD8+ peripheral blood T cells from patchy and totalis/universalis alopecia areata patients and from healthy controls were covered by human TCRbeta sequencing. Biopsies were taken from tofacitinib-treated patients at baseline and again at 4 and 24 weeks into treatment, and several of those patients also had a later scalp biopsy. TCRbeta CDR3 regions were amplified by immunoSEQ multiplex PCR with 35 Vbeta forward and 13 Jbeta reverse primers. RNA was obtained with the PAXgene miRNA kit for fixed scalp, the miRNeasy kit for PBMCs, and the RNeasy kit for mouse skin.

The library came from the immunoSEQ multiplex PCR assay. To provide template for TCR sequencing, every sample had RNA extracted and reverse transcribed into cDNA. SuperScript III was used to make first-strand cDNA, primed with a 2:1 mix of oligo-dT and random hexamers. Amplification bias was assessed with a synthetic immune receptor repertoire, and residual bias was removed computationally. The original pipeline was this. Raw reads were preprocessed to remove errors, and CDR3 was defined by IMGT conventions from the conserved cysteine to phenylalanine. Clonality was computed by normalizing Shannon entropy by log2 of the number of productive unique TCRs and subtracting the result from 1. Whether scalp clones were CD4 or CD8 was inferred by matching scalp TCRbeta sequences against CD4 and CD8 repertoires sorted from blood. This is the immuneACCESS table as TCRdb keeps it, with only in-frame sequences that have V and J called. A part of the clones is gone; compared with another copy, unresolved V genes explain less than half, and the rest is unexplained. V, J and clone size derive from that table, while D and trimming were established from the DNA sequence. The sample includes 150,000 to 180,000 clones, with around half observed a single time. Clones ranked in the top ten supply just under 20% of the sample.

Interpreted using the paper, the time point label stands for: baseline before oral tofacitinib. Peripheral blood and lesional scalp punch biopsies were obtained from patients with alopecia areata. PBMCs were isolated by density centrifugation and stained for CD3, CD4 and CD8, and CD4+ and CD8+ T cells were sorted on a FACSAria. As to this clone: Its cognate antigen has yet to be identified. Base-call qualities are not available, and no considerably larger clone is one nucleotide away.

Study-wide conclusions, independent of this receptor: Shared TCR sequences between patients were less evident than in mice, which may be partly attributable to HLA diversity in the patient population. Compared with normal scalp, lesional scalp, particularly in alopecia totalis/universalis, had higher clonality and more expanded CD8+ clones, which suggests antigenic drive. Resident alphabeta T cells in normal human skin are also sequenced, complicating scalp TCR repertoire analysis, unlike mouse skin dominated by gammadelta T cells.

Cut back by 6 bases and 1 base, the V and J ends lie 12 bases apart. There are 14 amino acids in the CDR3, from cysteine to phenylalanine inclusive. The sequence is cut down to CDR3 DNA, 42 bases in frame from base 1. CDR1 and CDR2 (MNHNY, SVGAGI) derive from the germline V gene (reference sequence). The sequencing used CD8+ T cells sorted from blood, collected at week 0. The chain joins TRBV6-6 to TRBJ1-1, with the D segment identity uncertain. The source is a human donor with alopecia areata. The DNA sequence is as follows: TGTGCCAGCAGCCTCACCCCAAAGAACACTGAAGCTTTCTTT. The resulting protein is CASSLTPKNTEAFF.